The clone carrying this T cell receptor (beta chain) has a count of ten or more. The target antigen is unknown. V lost 2 bases and J lost 8, with 11 bases in between. Germline V lookup: CDR1 SGHRS, CDR2 YFSETQ. This CDR3 is 13 amino acids long. The time point denotes: newly diagnosed GD, antithyroid drugs for less than 3 months. The TCR library used RNA extracted from PBMCs. Staff took 7.5 to 9.5 milliliters of peripheral blood and put it into EDTA tubes. This sample was included in a study of regulatory T cells in long-lasting Graves disease. Study results and caveats: Persistent Graves' patients showed less TCR diversity than newly diagnosed patients showed.

Arm-PCR of CDR3 regions with iRepertoire HTBI primers generated TCR beta libraries. MiXCR was run by TCRdb on the multiplex PCR reads, yielding one entry per CDR3 protein. The sample includes around 400,000 distinct CDR3 sequences, roughly a sixth of them seen just once. The origin of this receptor is a female donor with Graves disease. The chain couples TRBV5-1 to TRBJ2-1; D gene unclear. This material consisted of peripheral blood mononuclear cells (PBMCs), taken at new diagnosis, from a patient treated with antithyroid drugs. Here the CDR3 reads CASSFGPDDEQFF. In DNA form, the CDR3 reads TGCGCCAGCAGCTTCGGACCCGATGATGAGCAGTTCTTC. The full variable domain, its missing parts supplied by reference TRBV5-1 and TRBJ2-1, is KAGVTQTPRYLIKTRGQQVTLSCSPISGHRSVSWYQQTPGQGLQFLFEYFSETQRNKGNFPGRFSGRQFSNSRSEMNVSTLELGDSALYLCASSFGPDDEQFFGPGTRLTVL.